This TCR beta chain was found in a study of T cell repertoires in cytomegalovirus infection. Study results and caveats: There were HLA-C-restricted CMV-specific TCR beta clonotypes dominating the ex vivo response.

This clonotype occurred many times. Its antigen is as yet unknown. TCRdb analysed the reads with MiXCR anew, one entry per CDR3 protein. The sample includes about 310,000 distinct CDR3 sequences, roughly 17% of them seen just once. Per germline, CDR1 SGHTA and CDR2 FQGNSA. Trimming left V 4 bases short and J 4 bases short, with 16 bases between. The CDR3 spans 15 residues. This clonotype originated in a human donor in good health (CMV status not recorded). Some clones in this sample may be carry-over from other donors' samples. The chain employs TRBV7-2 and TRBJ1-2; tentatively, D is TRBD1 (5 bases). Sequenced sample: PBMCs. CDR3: CASSSETANTYGYTF. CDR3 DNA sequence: TGTGCCAGCAGCTCTGAGACAGCAAATACCTATGGCTACACCTTC.